Shown below are 22 T cell receptor beta chains from a single sample sequenced in a study of tumor-infiltrating lymphocytes in primary liver carcinoma. The authors made TCR beta cDNA from about 500 ng total RNA with a constant-region primer. Employing slightly modified ARM-PCR, three nested multiplex PCR rounds were run, and these gave rise to the TCR beta libraries. In the first two PCR rounds, TRBV1-TRBV30 forward primers were paired with a C-beta reverse primer, and each round lasted roughly 9 cycles. TCRdb used MiXCR to reprocess the multiplex PCR reads, holding one entry per CDR3 protein. This table holds roughly 330,000 distinct CDR3 sequences, approximately 65% found once. Extraction also yielded germline DNA, while blood RNA was obtained from unsorted whole blood. The sequencing input was peripheral blood. The receptor source for this set is a man aged 35 to 55 with primary liver carcinoma and hepatitis B virus infection.

This clonotype has a handful of counts. This chain connects TRBV5-6 to TRBJ2-7; the D is unclear. CDR1 and CDR2 from the germline V gene are SGHDT and YYEEEE. The V and J ends lost 0 bases and 2 bases respectively, with 9 bases between them. This CDR3 is built from 14 residues. DNA for the CDR3: TGTGCCAGCAGCTTGGGTGAGTCTCCCTACGAGCAGTACTTC. Translating it yields CASSLGESPYEQYF.

This clonotype was seen only once. One base away lies a much larger clone, so this may be a sequencing read error. The rearrangement joins TRBV4-2 to TRBJ1-1, with D tentatively TRBD1 (5 bases). The CDR3 is 13 amino acids. Germline loops: CDR1 LGHNA, CDR2 YNFKEQ. Trimming took off 1 base at V and 4 bases at J, with 7 bases between the two ends. The CDR3 loop is CASSQGTFTEAFF. CDR3 bases: TGTGCCAGCAGCCAAGGGACATTCACTGAAGCTTTCTTT.

Worth noting for this clonotype: Compared with germline, one end of the junction differs, possibly owing to a read error. The chain joins TRBV6-1 to TRBJ1-4, with 7 positions matching TRBD1. Germline V CDR1 and CDR2: MNHNS, SASEGT. CDR3 length: 15 amino acids. CDR3 amino acids: CASSERGGTMEKLFF. CDR3 coding DNA: TGTGCCAGTAGTGAAAGAGGGGGCACTATGGAAAAACTGTTTTTT.

With regard to this clonotype: Given a much more abundant clone one base away, this may be a read error. As the CDR3 is not closed by the conserved phenylalanine or tryptophan, this likely results from a read error. This sequence joins TRBV4-1 and TRBJ2-1; no clear D gene. V lost 6 bases and J 8 bases, leaving 17 bases between the germline ends. The CDR3 extends over 14 amino acids. Germline CDR1 MGHRA, CDR2 YSYEKL. CDR3 bases: TGCGCCAGCAGTCGTTTGGCTAGTATGGATGAGCAGTTCATC. This translates into CASSRLASMDEQFI.

The count of this clonotype is one. A much larger clone lies a single base off, so this may be a read error. The chain couples TRBV12-3 or TRBV12-4 to TRBJ2-1; 10 bases line up with TRBD1. Losses at the gene ends were 4 bases for V and 3 bases for J; bases not matched to a gene: 9. CDR3 length: 17 residues. CDR3 sequence reads: CASSYPARTGGYNEQFF. The CDR3 nucleotides are TGTGCCAGCAGTTACCCAGCCAGGACAGGGGGCTACAATGAGCAGTTCTTC.

Regarding this clonotype: The CDR3 does not end in the conserved phenylalanine or tryptophan, so this is likely a read error. The V gene is TRBV6-1, the J gene TRBJ2-5, with 8 nucleotides matching TRBD2. With V trimmed by 6 bases and J by 9 bases, 12 bases remained unmatched. The length of the CDR3 is 14 residues. Germline-derived CDR1 and CDR2 are MNHNS and SASEGT. CDR3 amino acids: CASSDRGGVKAQYL. The CDR3 DNA follows: TGTGCCAGCAGCGATCGGGGGGGCGTGAAGGCCCAGTACCTC.

There are many counts of this clonotype. The J gene is TRBJ2-7, the V gene TRBV12-3 or TRBV12-4; TRBD2 matches at 14 bases. The trim removed 6 bases at V and 7 bases at J, leaving 11 bases unmatched. This CDR3 is built from 16 residues. Here the CDR3 reads CASSPPGLAGVGEQYF. CDR3 nucleotide sequence: TGTGCCAGCAGCCCTCCGGGACTAGCGGGAGTTGGGGAGCAGTACTTC.

In its sample, this clonotype was seen a few times. V is TRBV28 and J is TRBJ1-1; perhaps TRBD1 as D (5 bases). The germline V gene encodes CDR1 MDHEN and CDR2 SYDVKM. V shed 2 bases and J shed 10 bases, with 8 bases lying between them. The CDR3 contains 11 residues. The CDR3 DNA is TGTGCCAGCAGTTTACGGGACCGAGCTTTCTTT. It encodes CASSLRDRAFF. Filled out from reference TRBV28 and TRBJ1-1, the complete variable domain reads DVKVTQSSRYLVKRTGEKVFLECVQDMDHENMFWYRQDPGLGLRLIYFSYDVKMKEKGDIPEGYSVSREKKERFSLILESASTNQTSMYLCASSLRDRAFFGQGTRLTVV.

As to this clonotype: Since no conserved phenylalanine or tryptophan closes the CDR3, a read error is the likely cause. The chain joins TRBV6-2 or TRBV6-3 to TRBJ1-5; 8 positions agree with TRBD1. This CDR3 spans 14 amino acids. The ends lost 4 bases at V and 2 bases at J; junction bases unmatched: 1. Germline CDR1 and CDR2: MNHEY and SVGEGT. CDR3 in amino acids: CASSLGQGNQPQHS. The CDR3 region has the DNA TGTGCCAGCAGTTTGGGACAGGGCAATCAGCCCCAGCATTCT.

The J gene is TRBJ1-5, the V gene TRBV28; possible D gene TRBD1, 6 bases. The CDR3 runs to 14 residues. V was shortened by 4 bases and J by 6 bases, with 13 bases between the two germline ends. Per the germline V gene, CDR1 is MDHEN and CDR2 is SYDVKM. The CDR3 reads CASSSGQQAQPQHF. The CDR3, as DNA: TGTGCCAGCAGTTCCGGACAGCAAGCTCAGCCCCAGCATTTT.

This chain connects TRBV5-4 to TRBJ2-3; D remains ambiguous. V lost 8 bases, J lost 0 bases, and 16 bases lay in between. The length of the CDR3 is 15 residues. Germline assignment: CDR1 SGHNT and CDR2 YYREEE (reference sequence). Here the CDR3 reads CARSPTGLSTDTQYF. CDR3 coding DNA: TGTGCCAGAAGCCCCACGGGCCTTAGCACAGATACGCAGTATTTT.

In regard to this clonotype: The germline gene is not matched at one end of the junction; a read error may be the cause. This chain links TRBV6-1 with TRBJ1-6; no clear D. From germline, CDR1 is MNHNS and CDR2 SASEGT. There are 12 residues in the CDR3. CDR3 nucleotides: TGTGCCGGCAGTGAGCGACCGCTCACCATCCACTTT. It encodes CAGSERPLTIHF.

Comments on this clonotype: Germline and junction disagree at one end, which may indicate a read error. V gene TRBV6-1 combines with J gene TRBJ1-1; no definite D call. This CDR3 spans 12 amino acids. Germline V gene lookup returns CDR1 MNHNS and CDR2 SASEGT. CDR3 nucleotide sequence: TGTGCCAGCAGCGTCATAATCGCTGAAGCTCTCTTT. It translates to CASSVIIAEALF.

Notes on this clonotype: A much larger clone sits a single nucleotide away, making a read error possible. The chain is built from TRBV4-1 and TRBJ2-1, with a weak D call TRBD2 (5 bases). V lost 1 base to trimming and J lost 7 bases, with 14 bases between them. CDR3 length: 15 residues. Germline values: CDR1 MGHRA, CDR2 YSYEKL. CDR3 sequence (DNA): TGCGCCAGCAGCCAAGTTGGCGGGTTTGGAAATGAGCAGTTCTTC. Protein: CASSQVGGFGNEQFF.

For this clonotype: With a much larger clone just one base away, this may be a read error. The chain couples TRBV6-5 to TRBJ2-7, with 7 bases fitting TRBD1. The J segment lost 1 base and the V segment lost 4 bases, leaving 7 bases of the junction unmatched. The CDR3 has 15 residues. CDR1 is MNHEY and CDR2 is SVGAGI in the germline V gene. In DNA, the CDR3 is TGTGCCAGCAGTTCGACCGGGACAGTTTCCTACGAGCAGTACTTC. This sequence encodes CASSSTGTVSYEQYF.

The J gene is TRBJ1-4, the V gene TRBV5-1; no reliable D call. The V gene lost 7 bases and the J gene lost 2 bases, with 15 bases spanning the gap. From germline, CDR1 is SGHRS and CDR2 YFSETQ. CDR3 length equals 15 residues. In nucleotides, the CDR3 is TGCGCCAGCTGGACCCAGCACGGGACTAATGAAAAACTGTTTTTT. Protein sequence: CASWTQHGTNEKLFF.

As for this clonotype: A clone one base away is much larger, so this may be a read error. V usage is TRBV30 and J usage is TRBJ2-7; D is unresolved. This CDR3 has 16 amino acids. Trimming shortened V by 2 bases and J by 3 bases, and 20 bases separated the two germline ends. In germline, CDR1 is GTSNPN, CDR2 SVGIG (reference sequence). For the CDR3, the DNA is TGTGCCTGGAGTTTATCATATTGGACCTCAAACTACGAGCAGTACTTC. The encoded protein is CAWSLSYWTSNYEQYF.

In regard to this clonotype: It may be a read error: a sequence one base away is much more abundant. The chain joins TRBV6-6 to TRBJ2-3, with 8 bases fitting TRBD2. The CDR3 has 20 residues. CDR1 is MNHNY, CDR2 SVGAGI, per germline (reference sequence). Trimming took 5 bases from V and 2 from J; bases not matched to a gene: 21. CDR3 amino acids: CASSKRSGASPQRDTDTQYF. The CDR3 coding sequence is TGTGCCAGCAGTAAGCGTAGCGGGGCTAGCCCTCAGCGGGACACAGATACGCAGTATTTT.

This clonotype was picked up a small number of times. This may stem from a read error, because a much larger clone lies one nucleotide away. The rearrangement links TRBV29-1 to TRBJ2-1; 12 nucleotides align to TRBD2. Germline CDR1 reads SQVTM; CDR2 reads ANQGSEA. The CDR3 spans 14 residues. The CDR3 nucleotides read TGCGGCGTTATGGAGGGGACTAGCGGGAATGAGCAGTTCTTC. Amino acid sequence: CGVMEGTSGNEQFF.

The chain has TRBV5-4 and TRBJ2-5, with 7 nucleotides matching TRBD1. V shed 3 bases and J 8 bases; nucleotides not matched to a gene: 10. The germline V gene has CDR1 SGHNT and CDR2 YYREEE (reference sequence). The CDR3 is 14 residues long. CDR3 nucleotide sequence: TGTGCCAGCAGCTCCTATGGACAGGATACAACCCAGTACTTC. This sequence encodes CASSSYGQDTTQYF.

This clonotype was counted once. It is likely a read error, because the conserved phenylalanine at the end of the CDR3 is missing. V and J are TRBV6-1 and TRBJ1-4, with D maybe TRBD1 (6 bases). There are 15 residues in the CDR3. The germline gives CDR1 MNHNS, CDR2 SASEGT. The CDR3 DNA reads TGTGCCAGAAGTGAACAGGGAGCAACTAATGGAAAACTGTTTTAT. Protein sequence: CARSEQGATNGKLFY.

This clonotype showed up many times. V and J are TRBV6-6 and TRBJ2-1; D possibly uses TRBD1 or TRBD2 (5 bases each). V lost 5 bases and J lost 8, with 16 bases in between. The CDR3 totals 14 residues. Germline V gene lookup returns CDR1 MNHNY and CDR2 SVGAGI (reference sequence). The CDR3 spells CASSVPRDPYEQFF. CDR3 nucleotides: TGTGCCAGCAGTGTCCCACGGGACCCCTATGAGCAGTTCTTC.